One sample yielded the 9 T cell receptor beta chains listed below, sequenced in a study of Graves' ophthalmopathy and Graves' hyperthyroidism. For repertoire sequencing, the TCR beta CDR3 regions were amplified from RNA transcripts. HTBI primers were employed in first-round RT-PCR, then a second-round multiplex PCR followed. TCRdb re-analysed the multiplex PCR reads in MiXCR, keeping a single row per CDR3 protein. The profile shows nearly 400,000 distinct CDR3 sequences, approximately 20% of them singletons. Sequences were obtained from peripheral blood. Receptors were obtained from a woman aged 18-29 years with Graves' ophthalmopathy.

This clonotype was counted ten times or more. This sequence joins TRBV6-1 and TRBJ2-7; no reliable D call. Trimming took 10 bases from V and 7 from J, leaving 23 bases between them. The CDR3 length is 14 residues. Looked up from germline, CDR1 is MNHNS and CDR2 is SASEGT. The DNA of the CDR3 is TGTGCCACCCAGCGAGTTATTCCCTTTGGAGAGCAGTACTTC. Translated, it gives CATQRVIPFGEQYF.

This clonotype showed up many times. The V and J genes are TRBV4-1 and TRBJ1-1; no reliable D call. V was trimmed by 1 base and J by 4 bases, leaving 4 bases between them. The CDR3 covers 12 residues. Germline loops: CDR1 MGHRA, CDR2 YSYEKL. The CDR3 loop is CASSQVSTEAFF. The CDR3 DNA reads TGCGCCAGCAGCCAAGTGAGCACTGAAGCTTTCTTT.

This clonotype was observed many times. The genes are TRBV30 and TRBJ1-1, with D perhaps matching TRBD1 (5 bases). Per germline, CDR1 GTSNPN and CDR2 SVGIG (reference sequence). CDR3 length: 11 residues. Trimming removed 1 base at V and 8 bases at J, with 8 bases between. The DNA for the CDR3 is TGTGCCTGGAGTGCTGGGGGGGAAGCTTTCTTT. It is translated as CAWSAGGEAFF. The full variable domain, its missing parts supplied by reference TRBV30 and TRBJ1-1, is SQTIHQWPATLVQPVGSPLSLECTVEGTSNPNLYWYRQAAGRGLQLLFYSVGIGQISSEVPQNLSASRPQDRQFILSSKKLLLSDSGFYLCAWSAGGEAFFGQGTRLTVV.

This clonotype was detected many times. The J gene is TRBJ2-7, the V gene TRBV19, with D perhaps matching TRBD1 (5 bases). The CDR3 spans 13 residues. Per germline, CDR1 LNHDA and CDR2 SQIVND (reference sequence). Trimming pared 4 bases from V and 3 bases from J, leaving 10 bases between. CDR3 in amino acids: CASSTTGYYEQYF. CDR3 nucleotides: TGTGCCAGTAGTACCACAGGATACTACGAGCAGTACTTC.

This clonotype has at least ten counts. V is TRBV29-1 and J is TRBJ2-2, with no clear D. Between the trimmed V and J ends, which lost 6 bases and 2 bases, there was a span of 16 bases. The CDR3 has 15 amino acids. Germline CDR1 SQVTM, CDR2 ANQGSEA. The CDR3 reads CSVPSPSHNTGELFF. DNA for the CDR3: TGCAGCGTCCCAAGCCCCTCACACAACACCGGGGAGCTGTTTTTT.

This clonotype was detected many times. The V and J genes are TRBV7-8 and TRBJ1-6; the match to TRBD1 covers 7 bases. Germline CDR1 is SGHVS and CDR2 is FQNEAQ. The CDR3 has 15 amino acids. V trimming: 5 bases; J trimming: 4 bases; junction bases outside the gene matches: 5. CDR3 in DNA: TGTGCCAGCAGCCCACAGGGGAATTATAATTCACCCCTCCACTTT. It codes for CASSPQGNYNSPLHF. Drawing the rest from reference TRBV7-8 and TRBJ1-6, the complete variable domain is GAGVSQSPRYKVAKRGQDVALRCDPISGHVSLFWYQQALGQGPEFLTYFQNEAQLDKSGLPSDRFFAERPEGSVSTLKIQRTQQEDSAVYLCASSPQGNYNSPLHFGNGTRLTVT.

This clonotype was observed at least ten times. The rearrangement uses TRBV29-1 and TRBJ1-5, with 9 bases aligning to TRBD1. J gave up 3 bases and V 6 bases, and 3 bases lay outside the gene matches. This CDR3 comprises 13 residues. Germline V lookup: CDR1 SQVTM, CDR2 ANQGSEA. CDR3 sequence: CSVGQGFNQPQHF. CDR3 nucleotide sequence: TGCAGCGTAGGACAGGGGTTCAATCAGCCCCAGCATTTT.

The chain combines TRBV6-1 with TRBJ1-1; 9 bases align to TRBD1. Germline assignment: CDR1 MNHNS and CDR2 SASEGT. J was trimmed by 1 base and V by 0 bases; bases with no gene match: 6. This CDR3 has 17 residues. The CDR3 loop is CASSEAGDREANTEAFF. The CDR3 DNA reads as TGTGCCAGCAGTGAAGCGGGGGACAGGGAAGCGAACACTGAAGCTTTCTTT.

This clonotype has at least ten counts. The CDR3 loop reads CASSYSGQGSPLHF. The CDR3 coding sequence is TGTGCCAGCAGTTACTCGGGACAGGGTTCACCCCTCCACTTT. The chain links TRBV6-5 to TRBJ1-6; 9 bases match TRBD1. Germline lookup yields CDR1 MNHEY and CDR2 SVGAGI. V trimming: 0 bases; J trimming: 9 bases; junction bases outside the gene matches: 0. The CDR3 extends over 14 amino acids.